The next 20 T cell receptor beta chains were all read from a single sample in a study of STAT3 mutations in large granular lymphocyte leukemia. Clones were read by immunoSEQ multiplex PCR, and TCRdb kept only the in-frame ones, dropping some. The sample lists 30,000 to 40,000 clones, about 86% occurring once. Antigens for these TCRs are unknown. Study outcomes and limitations: At least one immunodominant TCR beta clonotype appeared in every T-cell large granular lymphocyte leukemia patient.

The specimen sequenced was peripheral blood mononuclear cells. All receptors derive from a man between 60 and 75 years old with T-cell large granular lymphocyte leukemia. Some clones in this sample may be carry-over from other donors' samples.

The chain carries TRBV5-6 and TRBJ1-1; the D gene is possibly TRBD1 (6 bases). Germline loops: CDR1 SGHDT, CDR2 YYEEEE. The V and J ends lost 5 bases and 3 bases respectively, with 14 bases between them. The CDR3 extends over 14 amino acids. CDR3 sequence: CASRLTGTHTEAFF. The CDR3 nucleotides are TGTGCCAGCAGGCTTACAGGGACGCACACTGAAGCTTTCTTT. The complete variable domain, with remaining parts taken from reference TRBV5-6 and TRBJ1-1, reads DAGVTQSPTHLIKTRGQQVTLRCSPKSGHDTVSWYQQALGQGPQFIFQYYEEEERQRGNFPDRFSGHQFPNYSSELNVNALLLGDSALYLCASRLTGTHTEAFFGQGTRLTVV.

A note on this clone: This sample includes further DNA sequences coding for the same CDR3. The J gene is TRBJ1-1, the V gene TRBV5-1; TRBD1 agrees at 7 bases. There are 14 residues in the CDR3. V dropped 1 base and J dropped 1; count of bases not matched to a gene: 1. Germline CDR1 is SGHRS and CDR2 is YFSETQ. The DNA of the CDR3 is TGCGCCAGCAGCTTGCAGGGGGGGAACACTGAAGCTTTCTTT. This gives the protein CASSLQGGNTEAFF.

The chain is built from TRBV6-1 and TRBJ1-5; maybe TRBD1 (5 bases). The CDR3 is made up of 15 amino acids. Trimming pared 4 bases from V and 2 bases from J, leaving 12 bases between. In germline, CDR1 is MNHNS, CDR2 SASEGT. The CDR3 DNA sequence: TGTGCCAGCAGTGGATACGGGGGAGGCAATCAGCCCCAGCATTTT. It specifies CASSGYGGGNQPQHF.

This rearrangement joins TRBV6-6 to TRBJ2-7; 8 nucleotides agree with TRBD2. The V gene's germline CDR1 is MNHNY and CDR2 SVGAGI (reference sequence). V shed 5 bases, J shed 3 bases, and the junction held 12 bases outside the gene matches. The CDR3 contains 16 residues. CDR3 DNA: TGTGCCAGCAGTGGGTCGAGTAGCGGGATCCTCTACGAGCAGTACTTC. Translation: CASSGSSSGILYEQYF.

The chain uses TRBV7-9 and TRBJ2-3, with 10 bases aligning to TRBD2. The CDR3 sequence is 14 residues long. Germline V gives CDR1 SEHNR, CDR2 FQNEAQ (reference sequence). Losses at the gene ends were 7 bases for V and 6 bases for J; bases not matched to a gene: 7. The CDR3 nucleotides are TGTGCCAGCAATAAGCGGGAGGGCGCGGATACGCAGTATTTT. It translates to CASNKREGADTQYF.

This chain links TRBV7-2 with TRBJ2-3; D may be TRBD2 (6 bases). The germline CDR1 and CDR2 sequences are SGHTA and FQGNSA. Trimming removed 5 bases at V and 0 bases at J, with 15 bases between. The CDR3 length is 16 residues. CDR3 sequence (DNA): TGTGCCAGCAGCCCCTCACGGGACTGGAGCACAGATACGCAGTATTTT. Residues: CASSPSRDWSTDTQYF. Full variable domain (remainder filled in from reference TRBV7-2 and TRBJ2-3): GAGVSQSPSNKVTEKGKDVELRCDPISGHTALYWYRQSLGQGLEFLIYFQGNSAPDKSGLPSDRFSAERTGGSVSTLTIQRTQQEDSAVYLCASSPSRDWSTDTQYFGPGTRLTVL.

V gene TRBV30 combines with J gene TRBJ1-5, with D perhaps TRBD1 (5 bases). V lost 3 bases and J 7 bases, leaving 13 bases between the germline ends. Per germline, CDR1 GTSNPN and CDR2 SVGIG (reference sequence). The CDR3 has 13 residues. The CDR3 loop reads CAWSVGGDQPQHF. The CDR3 nucleotides are TGTGCCTGGAGCGTGGGAGGGGACCAGCCCCAGCATTTT.

The J gene is TRBJ2-5, the V gene TRBV5-1, with 13 bases identical to TRBD2. From germline, CDR1 is SGHRS and CDR2 YFSETQ. The CDR3 consists of 17 residues. V shed 5 bases and J 4 bases; nucleotides not matched to a gene: 11. CDR3 sequence: CASRTGTSGVLVETQYF. The CDR3, as DNA: TGCGCCAGCAGAACCGGGACTAGCGGGGTCCTAGTAGAGACCCAGTACTTC.

This chain connects TRBV19 to TRBJ2-1; 8 positions match TRBD2. V lost 0 bases and J lost 10; bases outside the gene matches: 11. CDR1 is LNHDA and CDR2 is SQIVND in the germline V gene (reference sequence). The CDR3 is 16 residues long. The CDR3 sequence: CASSIDPSGLLGEQFF. The CDR3 DNA reads TGTGCCAGTAGTATAGATCCTAGCGGGCTGTTGGGAGAGCAGTTCTTC.

The chain joins TRBV13 to TRBJ2-7; TRBD2 matches at 7 bases. Per the germline V gene, CDR1 is PRHDT and CDR2 is FYEKMQ (reference sequence). Trimming cost V 3 bases and J 0 bases; bases outside gene matches: 8. The CDR3 sequence is 16 residues long. CDR3 residues: CASSFAPAGSSYEQYF. The CDR3, as DNA: TGTGCCAGCAGCTTCGCTCCAGCGGGGTCCTCCTACGAGCAGTACTTC. Drawing the rest from reference TRBV13 and TRBJ2-7, the complete variable domain is AAGVIQSPRHLIKEKRETATLKCYPIPRHDTVYWYQQGPGQDPQFLISFYEKMQSDKGSIPDRFSAQQFSDYHSELNMSSLELGDSALYFCASSFAPAGSSYEQYFGPGTRLTVT.

V usage is TRBV30 and J usage is TRBJ2-1; unclear D gene. The CDR3 sequence is 17 residues long. Trimming left V 4 bases short and J 0 bases short, with 19 bases between. Germline values: CDR1 GTSNPN, CDR2 SVGIG (reference sequence). The CDR3 DNA follows: TGTGCCTGGACCGCGGCACCGTTTAGGAGCTCCTACAATGAGCAGTTCTTC. This codes for CAWTAAPFRSSYNEQFF.

The CDR3 spells CASSRGIAVSTDTQYF. CDR3 nucleotides: TGTGCCAGCAGCCGAGGGATAGCGGTTAGCACAGATACGCAGTATTTT. V is TRBV4-2 and J is TRBJ2-3, with D perhaps matching TRBD2 (6 bases). V lost 4 bases and J 0 bases, leaving 14 bases between the germline ends. The CDR3 contains 16 residues. Looked up from germline, CDR1 is LGHNA and CDR2 is YNFKEQ.

The CDR3 here is CASSVASQGAPYEQYF. Written as DNA, the CDR3 is TGTGCCAGCAGCGTAGCTTCACAGGGAGCCCCCTACGAGCAGTACTTC. V gene TRBV9 combines with J gene TRBJ2-7; D perhaps matches TRBD1 (6 bases). The CDR3 has 16 residues. Germline values: CDR1 SGDLS, CDR2 YYNGEE. V dropped 0 bases and J dropped 2 bases, with 15 bases sitting between them.

The chain recombines TRBV5-6 with TRBJ2-5; D may be TRBD2 (5 bases). Germline lookup yields CDR1 SGHDT and CDR2 YYEEEE. The CDR3 sequence is 14 residues long. Trimming took 0 bases from V and 7 from J, leaving 13 bases between them. For the CDR3, the DNA is TGTGCCAGCAGCTTGGACTACCCTCGGGGGACCCAGTACTTC. Its protein is CASSLDYPRGTQYF.

This clone appeared once. The J gene is TRBJ2-1, the V gene TRBV29-1; TRBD2 matches 13 bases. With 1 base clipped from V and 4 bases from J, the junction kept 7 bases outside the gene matches. CDR1 SQVTM and CDR2 ANQGSEA come from the germline V gene. The CDR3 runs 17 residues. CDR3 sequence (DNA): TGCAGCGTTGAAGTCGGACTAGCGGGAGTTGGGTACAATGAGCAGTTCTTC. This codes for CSVEVGLAGVGYNEQFF.

The rearrangement joins TRBV5-1 to TRBJ2-7, with 12 bases aligning to TRBD2. V gave up 4 bases and J gave up 3 bases; unmatched junction bases: 17. The germline V gene encodes CDR1 SGHRS and CDR2 YFSETQ. This CDR3 region has 19 residues. The CDR3 nucleotides are TGCGCCAGCAGCAAGGGACAGGGACTAGCGGGTGCCTCCTACTACGAGCAGTACTTC. The encoded protein is CASSKGQGLAGASYYEQYF.

In DNA, the CDR3 is TGTGCCAGCAGCGTGTGGGGGAGCAATCAGCCCCAGCATTTT. Translating gives CASSVWGSNQPQHF. The V gene is TRBV9, the J gene TRBJ1-5, with D perhaps matching TRBD1 (5 bases). The V and J ends lost 2 bases and 1 base respectively, with 7 bases between them. The length of the CDR3 is 14 residues. Looked up from germline, CDR1 is SGDLS and CDR2 is YYNGEE.

This clone was picked up one time. This chain links TRBV18 with TRBJ1-2; 7 nucleotides line up with TRBD1. Germline lookup yields CDR1 KGHSH and CDR2 LQKENI. The J segment lost 6 bases and the V segment lost 4 bases, leaving 17 bases of the junction unmatched. The CDR3 has 17 residues. CDR3 nucleotides: TGTGCCAGCTCACTTAAAGGGGGCAAAGGAGCTCCTGATGGCTACACCTTC. Protein sequence: CASSLKGGKGAPDGYTF.

V gene TRBV9 combines with J gene TRBJ2-1; perhaps TRBD1 as D (5 bases). The germline V gene encodes CDR1 SGDLS and CDR2 YYNGEE. The CDR3 is made up of 16 amino acids. V gave up 4 bases and J gave up 3 bases, with 17 bases separating them. The CDR3: CASSRLGLSRYNEQFF. The CDR3 nucleotides read TGTGCCAGCAGCCGTCTGGGGCTTTCCCGCTACAATGAGCAGTTCTTC.

The chain uses TRBV7-6 and TRBJ2-7; D gene ambiguous. The CDR3 totals 13 residues. Trimming shortened V by 4 bases and J by 5 bases, and 12 bases separated the two germline ends. Germline V CDR1 and CDR2: SGHVS, FNYEAQ. CDR3 region: CASSSPPLDEQYF. DNA of the CDR3: TGTGCCAGCAGCTCACCCCCTCTAGACGAGCAGTACTTC.